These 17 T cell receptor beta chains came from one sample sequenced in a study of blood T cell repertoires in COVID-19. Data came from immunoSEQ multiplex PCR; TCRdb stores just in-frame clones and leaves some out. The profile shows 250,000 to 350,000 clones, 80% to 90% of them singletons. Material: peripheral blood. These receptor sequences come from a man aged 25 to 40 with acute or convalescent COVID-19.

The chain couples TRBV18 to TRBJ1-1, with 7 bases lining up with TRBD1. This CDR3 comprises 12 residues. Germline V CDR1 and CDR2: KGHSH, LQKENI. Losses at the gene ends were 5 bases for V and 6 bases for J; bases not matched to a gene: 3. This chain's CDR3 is CASSDRVAEAFF. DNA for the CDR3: TGTGCCAGCTCAGACAGGGTAGCTGAAGCTTTCTTT.

The CDR3: CASSLLAGGMNTEAFF. The CDR3 DNA reads as TGTGCCAGCAGCTTGCTGGCAGGGGGCATGAACACTGAAGCTTTCTTT. The rearrangement uses TRBV7-8 and TRBJ1-1, with 8 bases aligning to TRBD1. After removal of 3 bases from V and 0 bases from J, the junction contained 6 bases not matched to a gene. The length of the CDR3 is 16 residues. Germline CDR1 SGHVS, CDR2 FQNEAQ.

The CDR3 sequence is CASSLAGAPGQHF. The CDR3 bases are TGTGCCAGCAGCTTGGCGGGGGCTCCCGGACAGCATTTT. The V and J genes are TRBV7-2 and TRBJ1-5, with a possible D match to TRBD1 (6 bases). Germline CDR1 is SGHTA and CDR2 is FQGNSA. Trimming took off 3 bases at V and 13 bases at J, with 16 bases between the two ends. There are 13 residues in the CDR3.

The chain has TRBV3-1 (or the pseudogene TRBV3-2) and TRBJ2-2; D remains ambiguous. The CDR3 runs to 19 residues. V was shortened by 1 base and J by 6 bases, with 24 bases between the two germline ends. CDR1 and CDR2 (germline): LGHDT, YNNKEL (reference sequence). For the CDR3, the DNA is TGTGCCAGCAGCCAAGGGTGGTATTCCGCCCAGACACCGGCCGGGGAGCTGTTTTTT. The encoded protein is CASSQGWYSAQTPAGELFF.

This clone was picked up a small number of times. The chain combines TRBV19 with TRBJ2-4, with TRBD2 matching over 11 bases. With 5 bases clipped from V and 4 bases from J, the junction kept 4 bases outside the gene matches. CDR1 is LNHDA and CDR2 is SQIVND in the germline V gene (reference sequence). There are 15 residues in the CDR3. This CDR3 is CASSPWTSGKNIQYF. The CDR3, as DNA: TGTGCCAGTAGTCCGTGGACTAGCGGGAAAAACATTCAGTACTTC.

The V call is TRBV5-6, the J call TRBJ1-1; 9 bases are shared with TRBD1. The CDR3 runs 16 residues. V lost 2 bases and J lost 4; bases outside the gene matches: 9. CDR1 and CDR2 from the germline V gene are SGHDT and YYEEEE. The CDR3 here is CASSLGSGTGFTEAFF. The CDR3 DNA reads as TGTGCCAGCAGCTTAGGGTCCGGGACAGGGTTCACTGAAGCTTTCTTT. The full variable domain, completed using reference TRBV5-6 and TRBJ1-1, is DAGVTQSPTHLIKTRGQQVTLRCSPKSGHDTVSWYQQALGQGPQFIFQYYEEEERQRGNFPDRFSGHQFPNYSSELNVNALLLGDSALYLCASSLGSGTGFTEAFFGQGTRLTVV.

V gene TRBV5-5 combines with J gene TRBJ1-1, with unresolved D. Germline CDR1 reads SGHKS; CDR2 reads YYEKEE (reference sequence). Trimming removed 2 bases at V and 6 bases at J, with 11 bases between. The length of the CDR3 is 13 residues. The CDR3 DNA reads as TGTGCCAGCAGCTTCGAGCGTTACCCTGAAGCTTTCTTT. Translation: CASSFERYPEAFF.

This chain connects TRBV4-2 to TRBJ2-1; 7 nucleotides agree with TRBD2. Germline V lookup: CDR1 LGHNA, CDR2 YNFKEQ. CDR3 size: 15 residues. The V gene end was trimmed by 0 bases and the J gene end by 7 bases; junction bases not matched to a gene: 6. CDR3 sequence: CASSQDLWGGNEQFF. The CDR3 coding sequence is TGTGCCAGCAGCCAAGATCTTTGGGGGGGAAATGAGCAGTTCTTC.

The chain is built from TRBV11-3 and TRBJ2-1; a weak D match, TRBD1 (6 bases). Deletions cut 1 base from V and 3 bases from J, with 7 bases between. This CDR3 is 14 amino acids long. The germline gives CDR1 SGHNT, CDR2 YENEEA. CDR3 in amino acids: CASSLGTVYNEQFF. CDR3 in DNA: TGTGCCAGCAGCTTAGGGACAGTCTACAATGAGCAGTTCTTC.

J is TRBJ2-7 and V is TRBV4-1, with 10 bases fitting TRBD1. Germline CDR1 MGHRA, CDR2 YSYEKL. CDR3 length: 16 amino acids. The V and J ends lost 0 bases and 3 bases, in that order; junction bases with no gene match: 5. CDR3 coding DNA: TGCGCCAGCAGCCAAGAGGACAGGGGGGTTCTCTACGAGCAGTACTTC. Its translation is CASSQEDRGVLYEQYF.

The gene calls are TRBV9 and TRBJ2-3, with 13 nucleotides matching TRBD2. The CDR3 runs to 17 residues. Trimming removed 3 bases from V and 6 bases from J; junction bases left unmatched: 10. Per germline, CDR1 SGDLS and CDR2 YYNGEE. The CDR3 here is CASSALRLAGGWDTQYF. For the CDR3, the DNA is TGTGCCAGCAGCGCTCTAAGACTAGCGGGGGGTTGGGATACGCAGTATTTT.

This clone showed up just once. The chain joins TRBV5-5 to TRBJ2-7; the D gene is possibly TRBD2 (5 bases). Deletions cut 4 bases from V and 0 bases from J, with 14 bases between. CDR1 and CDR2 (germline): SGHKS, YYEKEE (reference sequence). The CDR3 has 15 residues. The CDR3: CASSKGSRYSYEQYF. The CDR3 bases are TGTGCCAGCAGCAAAGGGAGCCGTTACTCCTACGAGCAGTACTTC.

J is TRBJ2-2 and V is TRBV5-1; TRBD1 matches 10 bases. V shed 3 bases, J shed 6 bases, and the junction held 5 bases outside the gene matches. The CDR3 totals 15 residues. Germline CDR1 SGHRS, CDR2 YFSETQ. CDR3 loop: CASSSGQGVAGELFF. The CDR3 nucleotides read TGCGCCAGCAGCTCTGGACAGGGGGTCGCCGGGGAGCTGTTTTTT.

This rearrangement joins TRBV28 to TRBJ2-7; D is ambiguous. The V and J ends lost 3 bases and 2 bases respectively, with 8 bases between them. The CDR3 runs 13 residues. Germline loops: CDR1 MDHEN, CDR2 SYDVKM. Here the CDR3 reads CASSLNTPYEQYF. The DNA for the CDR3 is TGTGCCAGCAGTTTGAATACACCCTACGAGCAGTACTTC. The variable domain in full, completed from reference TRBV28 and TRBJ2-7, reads DVKVTQSSRYLVKRTGEKVFLECVQDMDHENMFWYRQDPGLGLRLIYFSYDVKMKEKGDIPEGYSVSREKKERFSLILESASTNQTSMYLCASSLNTPYEQYFGPGTRLTVT.

The CDR3 protein is CASSFRQGGTEAFF. The CDR3 region has the DNA TGTGCCAGCAGTTTTAGGCAGGGGGGCACTGAAGCTTTCTTT. V and J are TRBV28 and TRBJ1-1; 7 positions match TRBD1. The CDR3 covers 14 residues. Germline V gene sequence: CDR1 MDHEN, CDR2 SYDVKM. Trimming took 3 bases from V and 4 from J; bases not matched to a gene: 5.

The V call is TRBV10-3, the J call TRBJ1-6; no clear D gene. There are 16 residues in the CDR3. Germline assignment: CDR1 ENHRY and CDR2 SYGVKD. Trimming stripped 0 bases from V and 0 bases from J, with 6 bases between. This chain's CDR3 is CAISESSTSYNSPLHF. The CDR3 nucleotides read TGTGCCATCAGTGAGTCTAGTACCTCCTATAATTCACCCCTCCACTTT.

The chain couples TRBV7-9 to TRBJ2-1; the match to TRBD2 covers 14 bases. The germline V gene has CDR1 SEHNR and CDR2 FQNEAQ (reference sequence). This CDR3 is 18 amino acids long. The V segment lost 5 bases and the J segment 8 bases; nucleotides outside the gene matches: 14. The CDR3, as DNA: TGTGCCAGCAGCCACGTAACCCGACTAGCGGGAGGGTACCATGAGCAGTTCTTC. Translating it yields CASSHVTRLAGGYHEQFF.